A single sample gave rise to the 27 T cell receptor beta chains below, sequenced in a study of blood T cell repertoires in COVID-19. Clones were sequenced by immunoSEQ multiplex PCR, and TCRdb holds only the in-frame ones, with some missing. The sample has 400,000 or so clones; about 89% are singletons. Specimen: peripheral blood. The receptors were gathered from a middle-aged woman with COVID-19, enrolled during active disease.

The chain carries TRBV7-9 and TRBJ1-2; D not resolved. CDR1 is SEHNR, CDR2 FQNEAQ, per germline (reference sequence). The length of the CDR3 is 14 residues. V lost 4 bases to trimming and J lost 2 bases, with 11 bases between them. The CDR3 protein is CASSSSAGNYGYTF. In nucleotides, the CDR3 is TGTGCCAGCAGCTCCAGCGCGGGGAACTATGGCTACACCTTC. The full variable domain, rest sourced from reference TRBV7-9 and TRBJ1-2, is DTGVSQNPRHKITKRGQNVTFRCDPISEHNRLYWYRQTLGQGPEFLTYFQNEAQLEKSRLLSDRFSAERPKGSFSTLEIQRTEQGDSAMYLCASSSSAGNYGYTFGSGTRLTVV.

Note on this clone: The same CDR3 also results from other DNA sequences found in this sample. The V call is TRBV28, the J call TRBJ1-2; D ambiguous. The CDR3 covers 13 residues. The germline gives CDR1 MDHEN, CDR2 SYDVKM. V was shortened by 4 bases and J by 2 bases, with 8 bases between the two germline ends. CDR3 bases: TGTGCCAGCAGTTCGACGGGAAACTATGGCTACACCTTC. Translation gives CASSSTGNYGYTF.

The chain combines TRBV5-1 with TRBJ1-2; TRBD1 might be the D (6 bases). V dropped 2 bases and J dropped 4 bases, with 15 bases sitting between them. Germline lookup yields CDR1 SGHRS and CDR2 YFSETQ. This CDR3 comprises 15 residues. The CDR3 loop is CASSLHDRRPYGYTF. For the CDR3, the DNA is TGCGCCAGCAGCTTACACGACAGGAGGCCCTATGGCTACACCTTC.

The chain couples TRBV14 to TRBJ2-1; TRBD2 is a possible D gene (5 bases). CDR1 is SGHDN and CDR2 is FVKESK in the germline V gene. There are 15 residues in the CDR3. Trimming removed 1 base at V and 3 bases at J, with 10 bases between. The DNA of the CDR3 is TGTGCCAGCAGCCAAGGCGTAGCGATCTACAATGAGCAGTTCTTC. Translation gives CASSQGVAIYNEQFF.

This chain uses TRBV27 with TRBJ2-7; TRBD2 is a possible D gene (6 bases). V was shortened by 2 bases and J by 3 bases, with 11 bases between the two germline ends. This CDR3 comprises 14 residues. The germline CDR1 and CDR2 sequences are MNHEY and SMNVEV (reference sequence). CDR3 nucleotides: TGTGCCAGCAGTTTAGGGGCGGGAAGCTACGAGCAGTACTTC. Protein: CASSLGAGSYEQYF.

This chain connects TRBV2 to TRBJ2-3; 7 nucleotides match TRBD2. The V segment lost 4 bases and the J segment 10 bases; nucleotides outside the gene matches: 11. Germline CDR1 SNHLY, CDR2 FYNNEI. The CDR3 has 14 amino acids. The CDR3: CASSVREGLFSQYF. CDR3 nucleotides: TGTGCCAGCAGTGTGAGGGAGGGCCTCTTTTCGCAGTATTTT.

This clone was picked up a small number of times. The chain combines TRBV3-1 (or the pseudogene TRBV3-2) with TRBJ2-1; 9 nucleotides agree with TRBD2. The CDR3 covers 16 residues. Germline loops: CDR1 LGHDT, CDR2 YNNKEL (reference sequence). The V and J ends lost 0 bases and 0 bases, in that order; junction bases with no gene match: 0. CDR3 in DNA: TGTGCCAGCAGCCAAGAGCGGGGGGGCTCCTACAATGAGCAGTTCTTC. It translates to CASSQERGGSYNEQFF.

The rearrangement joins TRBV6-2 or TRBV6-3 to TRBJ2-7; a weak D match, TRBD2 (6 bases). The CDR3 contains 13 residues. Germline V gene data show CDR1 as MNHEY and CDR2 as SVGEGT. The ends were cut back, 3 bases at V and 1 base at J, with 7 bases in the middle. CDR3 DNA: TGTGCCAGCAGTTATCGGGGGTCCTACGAGCAGTACTTC. This gives the protein CASSYRGSYEQYF.

This clone occurred once. The chain couples TRBV6-6 to TRBJ2-1; D not resolved. V was shortened by 0 bases and J by 5 bases, with 8 bases between the two germline ends. The CDR3 is 14 residues long. Looked up from germline, CDR1 is MNHNY and CDR2 is SVGAGI (reference sequence). The DNA for the CDR3 is TGTGCCAGCAGTTACTCGCGTCTCGACAATGAGCAGTTCTTC. Residues: CASSYSRLDNEQFF.

This chain connects TRBV6-2 or TRBV6-3 to TRBJ2-3; D remains ambiguous. Germline lookup yields CDR1 MNHEY and CDR2 SVGEGT. The CDR3 is made up of 14 amino acids. Trimming removed 2 bases from V and 6 bases from J, with 12 bases in between. CDR3 sequence reads: CASSYEVNRDTQYF. CDR3 coding DNA: TGTGCCAGCAGTTACGAGGTTAATCGGGATACGCAGTATTTT.

The rearrangement joins TRBV27 to TRBJ2-7; 12 positions agree with TRBD2. Germline CDR1 MNHEY, CDR2 SMNVEV (reference sequence). V dropped 5 bases and J dropped 0; count of bases not matched to a gene: 5. CDR3 length equals 16 residues. The CDR3 region is CASSPLAGGPSYEQYF. CDR3 nucleotides: TGTGCCAGCAGTCCCCTAGCGGGAGGGCCCTCCTACGAGCAGTACTTC.

This clone was detected once. The gene calls are TRBV6-4 and TRBJ2-1; 13 positions agree with TRBD2. The CDR3 has 17 amino acids. The germline gives CDR1 MRHNA, CDR2 SNTAGT. The ends lost 2 bases at V and 8 bases at J; junction bases unmatched: 9. The CDR3 loop reads CASSDPGQGLAGYEQFF. CDR3 nucleotides: TGTGCCAGCAGTGACCCCGGGCAGGGACTAGCGGGATATGAGCAGTTCTTC.

The J gene is TRBJ1-1, the V gene TRBV7-2, with a weak D call TRBD1 (5 bases). Germline V lookup: CDR1 SGHTA, CDR2 FQGNSA. The ends were cut back, 4 bases at V and 1 base at J, with 10 bases in the middle. The CDR3 length is 14 residues. DNA for the CDR3: TGTGCCAGCAGCTACGGGGGATCGAACACTGAAGCTTTCTTT. It encodes CASSYGGSNTEAFF.

The chain combines TRBV27 with TRBJ2-3; TRBD1 matches 7 bases. This CDR3 has 16 amino acids. Germline V CDR1 and CDR2: MNHEY, SMNVEV (reference sequence). The ends lost 2 bases at V and 6 bases at J; junction bases unmatched: 11. CDR3 region: CASSLVQGLPGDTQYF. In DNA, the CDR3 is TGTGCCAGCAGTTTAGTACAGGGGCTCCCAGGGGATACGCAGTATTTT.

V is TRBV5-6 and J is TRBJ2-2; weak D call: TRBD2 (6 bases). Trimming took off 0 bases at V and 5 bases at J, with 8 bases between the two ends. The V gene's germline CDR1 is SGHDT and CDR2 YYEEEE. CDR3 length equals 14 residues. The CDR3 protein is CASSLVLATGELFF. CDR3 DNA sequence: TGTGCCAGCAGCTTGGTGCTAGCGACCGGGGAGCTGTTTTTT.

The table lists this clone with a few counts. The chain carries TRBV21-1 and TRBJ2-3; the table's D call of TRBD2 was not tested on the DNA. TRBV21-1 is deemed a pseudogene. The CDR3 length is 13 residues. CDR3 nucleotides: TGTGCCAGCAGCGGGAGTGACACAGATACGCAGTATTTT. Encoded protein: CASSGSDTDTQYF.

V usage is TRBV18 and J usage is TRBJ1-1, with TRBD1 identical over 7 bases. Germline V gene data show CDR1 as KGHSH and CDR2 as LQKENI. The CDR3 runs to 14 residues. J was trimmed by 0 bases and V by 6 bases; bases with no gene match: 4. The DNA of the CDR3 is TGTGCCAGCTCCGCCCAGGGGGTGAACACTGAAGCTTTCTTT. This encodes CASSAQGVNTEAFF.

This chain uses TRBV6-6 with TRBJ1-1; D ambiguous. V shed 4 bases and J shed 8 bases, with 11 bases lying between them. The CDR3 runs to 12 residues. In germline, CDR1 is MNHNY, CDR2 SVGAGI (reference sequence). The CDR3 DNA reads TGTGCCAGCAGTTTCCCCAGCGAGGAAGCTTTCTTT. Translated, it gives CASSFPSEEAFF.

CDR3 sequence: CASSLVRGALGYNEQFF. The CDR3 DNA is TGTGCCAGCAGCTTGGTGCGGGGGGCGTTGGGCTACAATGAGCAGTTCTTC. The chain carries TRBV7-2 and TRBJ2-1, with 8 bases aligning to TRBD2. Germline V lookup: CDR1 SGHTA, CDR2 FQGNSA. The CDR3 is 17 amino acids. With V trimmed by 3 bases and J by 3 bases, 10 bases remained unmatched. The full variable domain, with the rest looked up from reference TRBV7-2 and TRBJ2-1, is GAGVSQSPSNKVTEKGKDVELRCDPISGHTALYWYRQSLGQGLEFLIYFQGNSAPDKSGLPSDRFSAERTGGSVSTLTIQRTQQEDSAVYLCASSLVRGALGYNEQFFGPGTRLTVL.

The V gene is TRBV7-9, the J gene TRBJ2-3; 9 bases line up with TRBD1. V lost 7 bases and J lost 4; bases outside the gene matches: 9. The germline CDR1 and CDR2 sequences are SEHNR and FQNEAQ (reference sequence). The CDR3 runs to 15 residues. The CDR3 spells CASMGTGGWSDTQYF. CDR3 nucleotides: TGTGCCAGCATGGGAACAGGGGGCTGGTCAGATACGCAGTATTTT.

The V and J genes are TRBV28 and TRBJ1-3; unclear D gene. In germline, CDR1 is MDHEN, CDR2 SYDVKM. V was clipped by 2 bases and J by 0 bases, with 8 bases between them. The CDR3 sequence is 15 residues long. CDR3 sequence reads: CASSLRGPSGNTIYF. DNA of the CDR3: TGTGCCAGCAGTTTAAGAGGCCCCTCTGGAAACACCATATATTTT.

The chain carries TRBV3-1 (or the pseudogene TRBV3-2) and TRBJ2-1, with D tentatively TRBD2 (5 bases). In germline, CDR1 is LGHDT, CDR2 YNNKEL (reference sequence). With 4 bases removed from V and 0 bases from J, the gap between germline ends came to 16 bases. This CDR3 contains 17 residues. The CDR3 nucleotides are TGTGCCAGCAGCCGGAGAGGGCGGGTTAGCTCCTACAATGAGCAGTTCTTC. Translating it yields CASSRRGRVSSYNEQFF.

The CDR3 DNA is TGTGCCAGCCGGCGGGACACTGAAGCTTTCTTT. It encodes CASRRDTEAFF. This chain connects TRBV2 to TRBJ1-1; D is unclear. Germline CDR1 is SNHLY and CDR2 is FYNNEI. There are 11 residues in the CDR3. V shed 8 bases and J shed 3 bases, with 7 bases lying between them.

V gene TRBV6-2 or TRBV6-3 combines with J gene TRBJ2-7; TRBD1 agrees at 9 bases. CDR3 length: 17 residues. V lost 6 bases and J lost 4; bases outside the gene matches: 16. The germline gives CDR1 MNHEY, CDR2 SVGEGT. The CDR3 is CASSPRDVGTGFYEQYF. Written as DNA, the CDR3 is TGTGCCAGCAGCCCTAGGGACGTGGGGACAGGGTTTTACGAGCAGTACTTC.

V gene TRBV6-6 combines with J gene TRBJ1-5, with 7 bases aligning to TRBD1. V lost 7 bases, J lost 3 bases, and 12 bases stayed unmatched. In germline, CDR1 is MNHNY, CDR2 SVGAGI (reference sequence). The CDR3 is made up of 16 amino acids. CDR3 DNA: TGTGCCAGCACTCGCCTCCCTACAGGGGACAATCAGCCCCAGCATTTT. It yields the protein CASTRLPTGDNQPQHF.

For this clone: This CDR3 is also generated by other DNA sequences in the sample. The V and J genes are TRBV12-3 or TRBV12-4 and TRBJ2-5; D is undetermined. Trimming stripped 3 bases from V and 5 bases from J, with 4 bases between. The CDR3 has 11 residues. The CDR3 nucleotides are TGTGCCAGCAGTTTCTTGGAGACCCAGTACTTC. This sequence encodes CASSFLETQYF.

V usage is TRBV7-3 and J usage is TRBJ2-1; 7 nucleotides line up with TRBD1. In germline, CDR1 is SGHTA, CDR2 FQGTGA. The CDR3 is made up of 13 amino acids. V lost 5 bases and J lost 9; bases outside the gene matches: 7. The CDR3 protein is CASSLRQGVEQFF. CDR3 bases: TGTGCCAGCAGCCTCCGACAGGGTGTTGAGCAGTTCTTC. The whole variable domain, remainder taken from reference TRBV7-3 and TRBJ2-1, is GAGVSQTPSNKVTEKGKYVELRCDPISGHTALYWYRQSLGQGPEFLIYFQGTGAADDSGLPNDRFFAVRPEGSVSTLKIQRTERGDSAVYLCASSLRQGVEQFFGPGTRLTVL.